Listed below are T cell receptor beta chains from one sample, sequenced in a study of blood T cell repertoires in COVID-19. TCRdb's copy holds only in-frame clones and misses some; the assay was immunoSEQ multiplex PCR. This table holds fewer than 400,000 clones, more than 90% found once. The source material was PBMCs or T cells enriched from blood (not recorded which). Receptor source: a woman aged 25-40 years who had been exposed to COVID-19. The CDR3 runs from the conserved cysteine through the conserved F or W. D genes are given only for firm matches. Clone size is stated in some rows and not others, as once, few, many or a class when expanded.

d_call	v_call	clone_size	j_call	cdr3_nt	cdr3_aa
.	TRBV18	once	TRBJ1-3	TGTGCCAGCTCACCAGTCGTGGGGGGTATGTCGGAAAACACCATATATTTT	CASSPVVGGMSENTIYF
TRBD1	TRBV28	.	TRBJ1-4	TGTGCCAGCAGGTCGGGACAGGGGACTGAAAAACTGTTTTTT	CASRSGQGTEKLFF
.	TRBV7-2	.	TRBJ2-3	TGTGCCAGCAGCTTAGGGCTCAGCAGGACGCAGTATTTT	CASSLGLSRTQYF
.	TRBV19	.	TRBJ1-2	TGTGCCAGTAGTATACAGGCGGGGATTGGCTACACCTTC	CASSIQAGIGYTF
.	TRBV4-3	.	TRBJ1-1	TGCGCCAGCAGCCAAGACAGGGTAGGGACTGAAGCTTTCTTT	CASSQDRVGTEAFF
.	TRBV5-6	once	TRBJ2-1	TGTGCCAGCAGCTTGGACACGGGTTCCGCCTACAATGAGCAGTTCTTC	CASSLDTGSAYNEQFF
.	TRBV30	.	TRBJ1-1	TGTGCCTGGAGTGTACAAGGGGTGAACACTGAAGCTTTCTTT	CAWSVQGVNTEAFF
.	TRBV12-5	once	TRBJ2-7	TGTGCTAGTGCCGCCCGGGGTGGTCCCTACGAGCAGTACTTC	CASAARGGPYEQYF
.	TRBV9	.	TRBJ2-7	TGTGCCAGCAGCGTAGGTCTGGGGAGCACCTACGAGCAGTACTTC	CASSVGLGSTYEQYF
.	TRBV9	once	TRBJ1-1	TGTGCCAGCAGCGTAGTAAGAACAGGGCATGGAGGAGCTTTCTTT	CASSVVRTGHGGAFF
.	TRBV6-4	.	TRBJ2-3	TGTGCCAGCAGTGACTCGGCGGGGGATACGCAGTATTTT	CASSDSAGDTQYF
.	TRBV15	.	TRBJ1-5	TGTGCCACCAGCAGAGCAGTAAAGGGGGATCAGCCCCAGCATTTT	CATSRAVKGDQPQHF
.	TRBV3-1/TRBV3-2	few	TRBJ1-1	TGTGCCAGCACCCCGCGGGGGGAGAACACTGAAGCTTTCTTT	CASTPRGENTEAFF
.	TRBV12-5	.	TRBJ1-4	TGTGCTAGTGGTACAGGGAACCCCTATGAAAAACTGTTTTTT	CASGTGNPYEKLFF
.	TRBV7-8	.	TRBJ1-1	TGTGCCAGCAGCCCCAGTTTAGGAAACGATGAGGGAGCTTTCTTT	CASSPSLGNDEGAFF
.	TRBV3-1/TRBV3-2	.	TRBJ1-1	TGTGCCAGCAGCCAAGCCGGGACACAGAACACTGAAGCTTTCTTT	CASSQAGTQNTEAFF
TRBD1	TRBV6-6	.	TRBJ2-2	TGTGCCAGCTATTGGGGGACAGTCCCCGCCGGGGAGCTGTTTTTT	CASYWGTVPAGELFF
.	TRBV11-3	.	TRBJ1-1	TGTGCCAGCAGCTCCTCAGGGGCCTACGCTGAAGCTTTCTTT	CASSSSGAYAEAFF